A selection of T cell receptor beta chains follows, all from one sample in a study of cytomegalovirus exposure and HLA in healthy donors. Generated by immunoSEQ multiplex PCR, the TCRdb table keeps only in-frame clones and is missing some. This table holds approximately 98,000 clones, approximately 94% found once. The sequenced material came from PBMCs. All receptors derive from a woman under 30 in good health and CMV-seronegative. The CDR3 runs from the conserved cysteine through the conserved F or W. The order of the fields is CDR3 protein, CDR3 DNA, V gene, clone size, D gene, J gene. A D gene is named only where the DNA matches it firmly. Not every row has a clone size; where given, it reads once, few, many or a size class.

CASSPTRGLAGGLGTDTQYF	TGTGCCAGCAGCCCAACCCGAGGGCTAGCGGGGGGCCTTGGCACAGATACGCAGTATTTT	TRBV9	NA	TRBD2	TRBJ2-3
CASSSRTGGAYPCGNSPLHF	NA	TRBV12-1	NA	NA	TRBJ1-6
CATSRQGGGNQPQHF	TGTGCCACCAGCAGACAGGGGGGTGGCAATCAGCCCCAGCATTTT	TRBV15	NA	TRBD1	TRBJ1-5
CASSVSGQGGTEAFF	TGTGCCAGCAGCGTCTCGGGACAGGGTGGCACTGAAGCTTTCTTT	TRBV9	NA	TRBD1	TRBJ1-1
CASSQDRGTGNEKLFF	TGCGCCAGCAGCCAAGATCGTGGGACAGGAAATGAAAAACTGTTTTTT	TRBV4-1	NA	TRBD1	TRBJ1-4
CASSLAPQYNEQFF	TGTGCTAGCAGCTTGGCCCCACAATACAATGAGCAGTTCTTC	TRBV7-7	NA	NA	TRBJ2-1
CASSLFTGQMTRGYTF	TGCGCCAGCAGCTTGTTCACGGGACAGATGACGCGGGGCTACACCTTC	TRBV5-1	NA	TRBD1	TRBJ1-2
CASSLKGENTEAFF	TGTGCCAGCAGCTTAAAAGGGGAGAACACTGAAGCTTTCTTT	TRBV7-9	NA	NA	TRBJ1-1
CASSVVPRLADEQFF	TGTGCCAGCAGCGTAGTACCCCGACTAGCGGATGAGCAGTTCTTC	TRBV9	NA	TRBD2	TRBJ2-1
CASSNPGDGYTF	TGTGCCAGCAGTAACCCAGGCGATGGCTACACCTTC	TRBV6-5	NA	NA	TRBJ1-2
CASSPHRGGGETQYF	TGTGCCAGCAGCCCGCATCGCGGGGGGGGAGAGACCCAGTACTTC	TRBV7-2	NA	TRBD2	TRBJ2-5
CASSPSGQGGGLNYGYTF	TGTGCCAGCAGTCCCAGTGGACAGGGTGGAGGACTAAACTATGGCTACACCTTC	TRBV28	NA	TRBD1	TRBJ1-2
CSVDPTGVSTDTQYF	TGCAGCGTTGACCCCACAGGGGTGAGCACAGATACGCAGTATTTT	TRBV29-1	once	TRBD1	TRBJ2-3
CASNKPGTENTEAFF	TGTGCCAGCAATAAACCCGGGACAGAAAACACTGAAGCTTTCTTT	TRBV6-1	NA	TRBD1	TRBJ1-1
CASRLGGGGTEAFF	TGTGCCAGCAGACTAGGCGGGGGGGGAACTGAAGCTTTCTTT	TRBV7-2	NA	NA	TRBJ1-1
CASSLARGSNGYTF	TGTGCCAGCAGCTTGGCAAGAGGGTCTAATGGCTACACCTTC	TRBV5-4	once	NA	TRBJ1-2
CASLIAGDSTDTQYF	TGCGCCAGCCTCATCGCAGGGGATAGCACAGATACGCAGTATTTT	TRBV5-1	NA	NA	TRBJ2-3
CASSVGRTSGGVETQYF	TGTGCCAGCAGCGTAGGGAGGACTAGCGGGGGGGTTGAGACCCAGTACTTC	TRBV9	NA	TRBD2	TRBJ2-5